This entry lists 29 T cell receptor beta chains sequenced from one sample in a study of blood T cells in healthy people across ages. Primers used in a second PCR of about 6 to 11 cycles were a sample-barcoded 5' primer and a J-beta primer mix. TCRdb reanalysed the 5' RACE reads using MiXCR and keeps one entry per CDR3 protein. The data show around 1.1 million distinct CDR3 sequences, with around two fifths seen just once and less than 15% held by the top ten. Sequenced sample: blood. These receptors were collected from a man between 18 and 35 years old in good health.

This clonotype appeared a few times. This chain connects TRBV4-3 to TRBJ2-7; a weak D match, TRBD1 (6 bases). CDR3 length equals 14 residues. With 1 base removed from V and 6 bases from J, the gap between germline ends came to 13 bases. Germline V gene lookup returns CDR1 LGHNA and CDR2 YSLEER. In DNA form, the CDR3 reads TGCGCCAGCAGCCAAGTAGGGGGTTCGGTCGAGCAGTACTTC. This translates into CASSQVGGSVEQYF.

This rearrangement joins TRBV10-3 to TRBJ1-3, with D maybe TRBD1 (6 bases). The CDR3 is made up of 14 amino acids. The V gene lost 7 bases and the J gene lost 0 bases, with 10 bases spanning the gap. Germline values: CDR1 ENHRY, CDR2 SYGVKD. CDR3 sequence: CAIKGQHSGNTIYF. Written as DNA, the CDR3 is TGTGCCATCAAAGGACAGCACTCTGGAAACACCATATATTTT.

The chain combines TRBV7-2 with TRBJ1-1; no reliable D call. V was pared by 1 base and J by 1 base, with 7 bases between. The CDR3 extends over 14 amino acids. The germline CDR1 and CDR2 sequences are SGHTA and FQGNSA. The chain's CDR3 is CASSLVIQNTEAFF. The CDR3 bases are TGTGCCAGCAGCTTAGTGATCCAGAACACTGAAGCTTTCTTT.

The CDR3 reads CASSLGRDIGYGYTF. The DNA of the CDR3 is TGTGCCAGCAGTTTAGGCAGGGACATAGGCTATGGCTACACCTTC. This chain joins TRBV28 and TRBJ1-2, with D tentatively TRBD1 (6 bases). Trimming removed 2 bases at V and 4 bases at J, with 14 bases between. The CDR3 spans 15 residues. The germline V gene has CDR1 MDHEN and CDR2 SYDVKM.

This sequence joins TRBV12-3 or TRBV12-4 and TRBJ2-1; the match to TRBD2 covers 14 bases. V dropped 3 bases and J dropped 6; count of bases not matched to a gene: 4. This CDR3 comprises 16 residues. The CDR3 DNA reads TGTGCCAGCAGTTTCGGGACTAGCGGGGGATTCAATGAGCAGTTCTTC. Residues: CASSFGTSGGFNEQFF.

V gene TRBV14 combines with J gene TRBJ2-1; D may be TRBD2 (6 bases). The end of the DNA is better explained by TRBJ2-7, so the J call may be wrong. This CDR3 comprises 16 residues. Germline V lookup: CDR1 SGHDN, CDR2 FVKESK. Written as DNA, the CDR3 is TGTGCCAGCAGCCAAGTCGTCGGGGGAACCTACAATGAGCAGTACTTC. Encoded protein: CASSQVVGGTYNEQYF.

J is TRBJ2-3 and V is TRBV27; 8 positions match TRBD2. Germline CDR1 is MNHEY and CDR2 is SMNVEV (reference sequence). With V trimmed by 1 base and J by 0 bases, 6 bases remained unmatched. This CDR3 region has 17 residues. The CDR3, as DNA: TGTGCCAGCAGTTTATTCTCGGGGGGGGGTAGCACAGATACGCAGTATTTT. Its translation is CASSLFSGGGSTDTQYF.

Concerning this clonotype: One junction end does not reproduce the germline sequence, and a read error may be involved. This rearrangement joins TRBV4-1 to TRBJ2-5, with 9 positions matching TRBD1. The CDR3 has 17 amino acids. CDR1 is MGHRA, CDR2 YSYEKL, per germline. Here the CDR3 DNA reads TGCGCCAGCAACCAAGATTATCTCCGGGACAGGGACGAGACCCAGTACTTC. Protein sequence: CASNQDYLRDRDETQYF.

This clonotype was detected a few times. The chain links TRBV11-1 to TRBJ2-1; a possible D gene is TRBD2 (6 bases). CDR3 length equals 13 residues. From germline, CDR1 is SGHAT and CDR2 FQDESV (reference sequence). The germline V and J ends were trimmed by 8 bases and 3 bases, with 11 bases remaining between them. The CDR3 here is CASSRGDYNEQFF. The CDR3, as DNA: TGTGCCAGCTCTCGCGGGGACTACAATGAGCAGTTCTTC.

The V call is TRBV12-3 or TRBV12-4, the J call TRBJ2-4; D perhaps matches TRBD1 (5 bases). Gene TRBJ2-7 matches the end of the DNA better, so the J call may be wrong. This CDR3 has 12 residues. As DNA, the CDR3 is TGTGCCAGCAGTTCAGGGCTGCTCGAGCAGTACTTC. This encodes CASSSGLLEQYF.

The rearrangement links TRBV20-1 to TRBJ2-5, with 10 nucleotides matching TRBD1. The CDR3 totals 15 residues. Germline CDR1 DFQATT, CDR2 SNEGSKA (reference sequence). V lost 5 bases, J lost 2 bases, and 8 bases stayed unmatched. The chain's CDR3 is CSAPRDRGYQETQYF. The CDR3 bases are TGCAGTGCTCCCAGGGACAGGGGTTATCAAGAGACCCAGTACTTC.

A few counts support this clonotype. The chain combines TRBV7-2 with TRBJ1-2; TRBD1 matches at 7 bases. Germline V gene data show CDR1 as SGHTA and CDR2 as FQGNSA. The CDR3 is 14 residues long. The V segment lost 4 bases and the J segment 10 bases; nucleotides outside the gene matches: 12. CDR3: CASSYTGQYSFYTF. The DNA for the CDR3 is TGTGCCAGCAGCTACACGGGACAGTATAGTTTCTACACCTTC.

The chain is built from TRBV18 and TRBJ1-1; a possible D gene is TRBD1 (5 bases). CDR1 and CDR2 (germline): KGHSH, LQKENI. Trimming stripped 4 bases from V and 1 base from J, with 13 bases between. The CDR3 is 15 residues long. DNA for the CDR3: TGTGCCAGCTCACGCCCGGGACTCTCGAACACTGAAGCTTTCTTT. Translating gives CASSRPGLSNTEAFF.

V and J are TRBV6-6 and TRBJ1-2; 9 bases are shared with TRBD1. This CDR3 spans 16 amino acids. CDR1 MNHNY and CDR2 SVGAGI come from the germline V gene (reference sequence). V trimming: 5 bases; J trimming: 4 bases; junction bases outside the gene matches: 11. The CDR3 sequence is CASSAPDRGKGYGYTF. The CDR3, as DNA: TGTGCCAGCAGTGCCCCTGACAGGGGGAAGGGCTATGGCTACACCTTC.

The V and J genes are TRBV9 and TRBJ2-1, with TRBD1 identical over 9 bases. Germline loops: CDR1 SGDLS, CDR2 YYNGEE. CDR3 length equals 15 residues. Trimming at V came to 4 bases and at J to 10 bases, leaving 12 bases not matched to a gene. CDR3 sequence: CASSFRPGQGGEQFF. In DNA, the CDR3 is TGTGCCAGCAGCTTCAGACCGGGACAGGGAGGCGAGCAGTTCTTC. Combining the CDR3 with reference TRBV9 and TRBJ2-1 gives the whole variable domain DSGVTQTPKHLITATGQRVTLRCSPRSGDLSVYWYQQSLDQGLQFLIQYYNGEERAKGNILERFSAQQFPDLHSELNLSSLELGDSALYFCASSFRPGQGGEQFFGPGTRLTVL.

In this sample, this clonotype turned up a few times. The chain is built from TRBV28 and TRBJ1-2; D is undetermined. The V gene lost 3 bases and the J gene lost 4 bases, with 12 bases spanning the gap. CDR3 length equals 14 residues. Germline V lookup: CDR1 MDHEN, CDR2 SYDVKM. DNA for the CDR3: TGTGCCAGCAGTTTCGGCCTGCCCCTCTATGGCTACACCTTC. Residues: CASSFGLPLYGYTF.

The V gene is TRBV4-2, the J gene TRBJ2-3, with 9 bases lining up with TRBD1. Germline V CDR1 and CDR2: LGHNA, YNFKEQ. With 0 bases clipped from V and 5 bases from J, the junction kept 9 bases outside the gene matches. This CDR3 is built from 17 residues. CDR3 sequence (DNA): TGTGCCAGCAGCCAAGATATCAGGGACAGGGTTGGAGATACGCAGTATTTT. Translation: CASSQDIRDRVGDTQYF.

The chain recombines TRBV20-1 with TRBJ1-2; TRBD1 matches 8 bases. This CDR3 region has 15 residues. Germline V gives CDR1 DFQATT, CDR2 SNEGSKA (reference sequence). J lost 5 bases, V lost 4 bases, and 12 bases had no gene match. DNA of the CDR3: TGCAGTGCTACGACAGGGGTTCTTGGTAGATATGGCTACACCTTC. It is translated as CSATTGVLGRYGYTF.

The chain links TRBV29-1 to TRBJ1-2, with 11 bases matching TRBD1. Germline V gene lookup returns CDR1 SQVTM and CDR2 ANQGSEA. The trim removed 3 bases at V and 7 bases at J, leaving 7 bases unmatched. The CDR3 totals 14 residues. Here the CDR3 reads CSVEGQGVSSGYTF. The CDR3, as DNA: TGCAGCGTTGAGGGACAGGGGGTCTCCTCTGGCTACACCTTC.

This clonotype has only a few counts. This rearrangement joins TRBV27 to TRBJ1-3; TRBD1 is a possible D gene (5 bases). Germline V gene lookup returns CDR1 MNHEY and CDR2 SMNVEV (reference sequence). Trimming left V 6 bases short and J 0 bases short, with 12 bases between. The CDR3 consists of 15 residues. In nucleotides, the CDR3 is TGTGCCAGCAGGCTTCAGGGCGCCTCTGGAAACACCATATATTTT. As protein: CASRLQGASGNTIYF.

This clonotype was seen only a few times. This sequence joins TRBV29-1 and TRBJ2-1; D perhaps matches TRBD2 (6 bases). Per germline, CDR1 SQVTM and CDR2 ANQGSEA. The CDR3 runs 15 residues. V was trimmed by 7 bases and J by 5 bases, leaving 21 bases between them. In nucleotides, the CDR3 is TGCAGCGCTAGGAGGCGGGACTTTGCAAACAATGAGCAGTTCTTC. It translates to CSARRRDFANNEQFF.

The V gene is TRBV5-5, the J gene TRBJ1-5; 11 nucleotides line up with TRBD1. The trim removed 4 bases at V and 4 bases at J, leaving 7 bases unmatched. This CDR3 is built from 16 residues. Looked up from germline, CDR1 is SGHKS and CDR2 is YYEKEE (reference sequence). CDR3 sequence (DNA): TGTGCCAGCAGCGGAGGGACAGGGGGAGGGAATCAGCCCCAGCATTTT. This encodes CASSGGTGGGNQPQHF. The full variable domain, its missing parts supplied by reference TRBV5-5 and TRBJ1-5, is DAGVTQSPTHLIKTRGQQVTLRCSPISGHKSVSWYQQVLGQGPQFIFQYYEKEERGRGNFPDRFSARQFPNYSSELNVNALLLGDSALYLCASSGGTGGGNQPQHFGDGTRLSIL.

This clonotype appeared a few times. J is TRBJ1-2 and V is TRBV12-3 or TRBV12-4; D uncertain. V lost 5 bases, J lost 6 bases, and 10 bases lay in between. The CDR3 is made up of 12 amino acids. The CDR3 reads CASSAGGNGYTF. CDR3 bases: TGTGCCAGCAGTGCGGGAGGGAATGGCTACACCTTC.

This clonotype was counted only a few times. The chain joins TRBV4-3 to TRBJ1-2; TRBD1 is a possible D gene (5 bases). Germline CDR1 LGHNA, CDR2 YSLEER. The CDR3 has 17 amino acids. The V and J ends lost 0 bases and 5 bases respectively, with 19 bases between them. Here the CDR3 reads CASSQDYNEGRWYGYTF. As DNA, the CDR3 is TGCGCCAGCAGCCAAGATTACAATGAGGGGCGTTGGTATGGCTACACCTTC.

As for this clonotype: A clone one base away is much larger, so this may be a read error. The rearrangement joins TRBV5-1 to TRBJ1-5, with D possibly matching TRBD1 (5 bases). The germline V and J ends were trimmed by 4 bases and 0 bases, with 11 bases remaining between them. CDR1 and CDR2 from the germline V gene are SGHRS and YFSETQ. The CDR3 length is 15 residues. CDR3 region: CASSRGGDSNQPQHF. In DNA, the CDR3 is TGCGCCAGCAGCCGGGGCGGCGATAGCAATCAGCCCCAGCATTTT.

This chain links TRBV12-5 with TRBJ2-1, with 7 bases fitting TRBD2. Trimming cost V 6 bases and J 4 bases; bases outside gene matches: 9. The length of the CDR3 is 15 residues. CDR1 LGHNT and CDR2 FRNRAP come from the germline V gene. The CDR3 DNA sequence: TGTGCTAGTGGGTCCGGACTGGGGGGGTACAATGAGCAGTTCTTC. This gives the protein CASGSGLGGYNEQFF.

The table lists this clonotype with a few counts. This chain connects TRBV9 to TRBJ1-5; D is ambiguous. CDR3 length: 15 residues. CDR1 is SGDLS and CDR2 is YYNGEE in the germline V gene. The ends were cut back, 0 bases at V and 1 base at J, with 8 bases in the middle. The CDR3 sequence: CASSVGMGSNQPQHF. The CDR3 DNA reads as TGTGCCAGCAGCGTAGGCATGGGAAGCAATCAGCCCCAGCATTTT.

The gene calls are TRBV7-2 and TRBJ1-5; D is possibly TRBD1 (5 bases). Between the trimmed V and J ends, which lost 7 bases and 0 bases, there was a span of 13 bases. The CDR3 is 15 amino acids. In germline, CDR1 is SGHTA, CDR2 FQGNSA. In DNA form, the CDR3 reads TGTGCCAGCACCATGACAGTAACTAGCAATCAGCCCCAGCATTTT. Residues: CASTMTVTSNQPQHF.

The chain recombines TRBV10-3 with TRBJ1-6, with D unclear. Between the trimmed V and J ends, which lost 2 bases and 9 bases, there was a span of 5 bases. The germline gives CDR1 ENHRY, CDR2 SYGVKD. This CDR3 comprises 12 residues. The CDR3 is CAISEGGSPLHF. Written as DNA, the CDR3 is TGTGCCATCAGTGAGGGCGGTTCACCCCTCCACTTT.